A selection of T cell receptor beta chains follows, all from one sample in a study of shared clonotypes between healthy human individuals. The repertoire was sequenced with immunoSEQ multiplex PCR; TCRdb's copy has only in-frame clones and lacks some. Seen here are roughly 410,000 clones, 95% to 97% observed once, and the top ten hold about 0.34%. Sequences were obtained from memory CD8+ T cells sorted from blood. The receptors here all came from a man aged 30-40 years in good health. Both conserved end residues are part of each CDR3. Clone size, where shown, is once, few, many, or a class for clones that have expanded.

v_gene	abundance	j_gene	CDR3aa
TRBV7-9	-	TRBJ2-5	CASSPSASGSGETQYF
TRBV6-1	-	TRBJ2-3	CASTSIAGTDTQYF
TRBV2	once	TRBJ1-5	CASSFYSNQPQHF
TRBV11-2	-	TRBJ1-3	CASSFTVPRQDTIYF
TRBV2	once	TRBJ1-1	CASTQWGVNTEAFF
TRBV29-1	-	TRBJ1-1	CSVGGPTQAFF
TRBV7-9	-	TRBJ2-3	CASSPPSSGRALDTQYF
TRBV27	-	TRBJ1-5	CASSLGTGLGQPQHF
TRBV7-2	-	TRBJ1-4	CASSLGRGRGEKLFF
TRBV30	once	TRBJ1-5	CAWSVQGMGSNQPQHF